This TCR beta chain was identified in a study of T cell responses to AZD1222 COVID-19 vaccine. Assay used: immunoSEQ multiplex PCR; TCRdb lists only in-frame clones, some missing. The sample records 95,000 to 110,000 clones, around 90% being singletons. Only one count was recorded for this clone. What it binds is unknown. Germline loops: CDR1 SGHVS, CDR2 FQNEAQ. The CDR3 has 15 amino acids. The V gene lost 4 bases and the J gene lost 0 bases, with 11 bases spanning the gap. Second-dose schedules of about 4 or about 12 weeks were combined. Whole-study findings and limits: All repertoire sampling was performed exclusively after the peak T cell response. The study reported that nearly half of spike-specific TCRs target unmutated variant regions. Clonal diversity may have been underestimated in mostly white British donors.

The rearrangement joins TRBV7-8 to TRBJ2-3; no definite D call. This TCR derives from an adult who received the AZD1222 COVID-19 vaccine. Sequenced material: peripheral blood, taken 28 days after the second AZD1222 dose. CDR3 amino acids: CASSSRSSSTDTQYF. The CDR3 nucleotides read TGTGCCAGCAGCTCACGGTCTTCTAGCACAGATACGCAGTATTTT. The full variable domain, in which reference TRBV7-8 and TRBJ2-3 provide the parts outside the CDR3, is GAGVSQSPRYKVAKRGQDVALRCDPISGHVSLFWYQQALGQGPEFLTYFQNEAQLDKSGLPSDRFFAERPEGSVSTLKIQRTQQEDSAVYLCASSSRSSSTDTQYFGPGTRLTVL.